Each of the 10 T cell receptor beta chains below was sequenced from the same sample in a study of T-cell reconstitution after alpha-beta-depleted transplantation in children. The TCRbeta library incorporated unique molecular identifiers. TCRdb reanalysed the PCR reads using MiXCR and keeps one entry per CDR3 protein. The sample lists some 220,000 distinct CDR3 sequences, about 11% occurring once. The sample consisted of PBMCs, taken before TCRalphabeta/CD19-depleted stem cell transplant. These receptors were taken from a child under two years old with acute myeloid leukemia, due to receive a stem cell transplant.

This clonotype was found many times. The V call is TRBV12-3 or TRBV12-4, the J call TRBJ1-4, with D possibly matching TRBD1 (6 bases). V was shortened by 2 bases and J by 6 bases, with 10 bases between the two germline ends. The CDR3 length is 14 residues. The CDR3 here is CASSLIGGHEKLFF. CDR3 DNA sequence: TGTGCCAGCAGTTTAATAGGGGGTCATGAAAAACTGTTTTTT.

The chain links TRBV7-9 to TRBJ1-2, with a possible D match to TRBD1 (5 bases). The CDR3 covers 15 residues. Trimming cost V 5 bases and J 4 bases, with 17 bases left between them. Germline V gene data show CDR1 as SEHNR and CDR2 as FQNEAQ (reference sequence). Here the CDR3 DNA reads TGTGCCAGCAGCCCTCTACAGGTTTCCCCCTATGGCTACACCTTC. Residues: CASSPLQVSPYGYTF.

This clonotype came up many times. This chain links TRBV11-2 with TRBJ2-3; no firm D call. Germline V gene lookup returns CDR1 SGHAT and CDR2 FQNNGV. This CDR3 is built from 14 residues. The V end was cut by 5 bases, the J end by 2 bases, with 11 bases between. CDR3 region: CASSLSPSTDTQYF. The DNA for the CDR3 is TGTGCCAGCAGCCTGTCCCCTTCCACAGATACGCAGTATTTT. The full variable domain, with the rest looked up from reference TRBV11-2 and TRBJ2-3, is EAGVAQSPRYKIIEKRQSVAFWCNPISGHATLYWYQQILGQGPKLLIQFQNNGVVDDSQLPKDRFSAERLKGVDSTLKIQPAKLEDSAVYLCASSLSPSTDTQYFGPGTRLTVL.

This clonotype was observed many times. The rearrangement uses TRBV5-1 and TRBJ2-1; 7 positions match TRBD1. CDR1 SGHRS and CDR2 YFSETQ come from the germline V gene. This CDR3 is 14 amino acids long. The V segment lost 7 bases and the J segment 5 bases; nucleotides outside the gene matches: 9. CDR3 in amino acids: CASVTGVGNNEQFF. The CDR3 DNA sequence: TGCGCCAGCGTCACAGGGGTCGGGAACAATGAGCAGTTCTTC.

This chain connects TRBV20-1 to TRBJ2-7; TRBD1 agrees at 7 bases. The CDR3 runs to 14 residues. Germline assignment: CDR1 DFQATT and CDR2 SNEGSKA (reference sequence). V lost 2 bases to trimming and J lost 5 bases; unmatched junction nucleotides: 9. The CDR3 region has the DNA TGCAGTGCTAGACCGGGACAGAGGGCGAACGAGCAGTACTTC. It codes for CSARPGQRANEQYF.

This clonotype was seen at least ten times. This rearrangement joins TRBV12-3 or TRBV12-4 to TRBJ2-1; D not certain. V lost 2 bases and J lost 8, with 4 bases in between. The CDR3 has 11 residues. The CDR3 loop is CASSLNDEQFF. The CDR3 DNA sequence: TGTGCCAGCAGTTTAAACGATGAGCAGTTCTTC.

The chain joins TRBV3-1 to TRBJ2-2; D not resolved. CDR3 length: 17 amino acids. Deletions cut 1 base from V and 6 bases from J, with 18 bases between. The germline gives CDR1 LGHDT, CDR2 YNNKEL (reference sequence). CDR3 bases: TGTGCCAGCAGCCAAGGCCCCCAAAGATGGGTGGCCGGGGAGCTGTTTTTT. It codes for CASSQGPQRWVAGELFF.

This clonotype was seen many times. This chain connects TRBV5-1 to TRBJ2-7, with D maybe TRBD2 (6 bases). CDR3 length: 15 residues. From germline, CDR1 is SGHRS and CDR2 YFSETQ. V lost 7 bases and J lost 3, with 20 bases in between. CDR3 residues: CASQLSGTDRYEQYF. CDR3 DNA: TGCGCCAGCCAACTATCCGGGACTGATCGCTACGAGCAGTACTTC.

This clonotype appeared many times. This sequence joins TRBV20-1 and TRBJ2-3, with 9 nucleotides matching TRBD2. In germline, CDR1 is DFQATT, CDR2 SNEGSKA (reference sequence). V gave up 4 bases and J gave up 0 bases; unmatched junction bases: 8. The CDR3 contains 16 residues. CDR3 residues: CSATIPLAGSTDTQYF. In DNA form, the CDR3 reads TGCAGTGCTACGATACCGCTAGCGGGAAGCACAGATACGCAGTATTTT.

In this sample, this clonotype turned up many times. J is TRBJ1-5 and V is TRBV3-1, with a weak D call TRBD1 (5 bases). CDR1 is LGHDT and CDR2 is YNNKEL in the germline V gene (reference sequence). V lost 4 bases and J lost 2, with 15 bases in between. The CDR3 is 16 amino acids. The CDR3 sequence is CASSRGTYRGNQPQHF. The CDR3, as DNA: TGTGCCAGCAGCCGCGGGACGTACCGTGGCAATCAGCCCCAGCATTTT.